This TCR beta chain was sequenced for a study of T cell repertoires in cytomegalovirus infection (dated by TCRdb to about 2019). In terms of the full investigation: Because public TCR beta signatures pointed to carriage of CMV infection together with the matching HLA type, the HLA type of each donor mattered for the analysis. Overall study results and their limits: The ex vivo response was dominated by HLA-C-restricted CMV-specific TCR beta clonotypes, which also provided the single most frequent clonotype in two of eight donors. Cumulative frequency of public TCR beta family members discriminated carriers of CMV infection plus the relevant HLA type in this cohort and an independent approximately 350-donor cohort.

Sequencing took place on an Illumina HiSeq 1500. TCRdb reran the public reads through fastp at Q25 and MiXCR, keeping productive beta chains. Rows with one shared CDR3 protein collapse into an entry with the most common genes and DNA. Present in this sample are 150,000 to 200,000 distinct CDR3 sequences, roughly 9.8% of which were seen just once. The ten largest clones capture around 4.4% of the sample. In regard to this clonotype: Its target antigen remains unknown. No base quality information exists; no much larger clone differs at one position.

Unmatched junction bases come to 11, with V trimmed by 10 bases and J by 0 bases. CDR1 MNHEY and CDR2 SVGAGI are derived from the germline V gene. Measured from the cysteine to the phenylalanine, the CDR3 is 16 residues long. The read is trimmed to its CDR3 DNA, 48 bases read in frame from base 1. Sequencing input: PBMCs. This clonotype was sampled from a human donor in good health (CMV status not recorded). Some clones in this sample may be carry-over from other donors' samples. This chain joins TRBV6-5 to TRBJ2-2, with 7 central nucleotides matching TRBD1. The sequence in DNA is TGTGCCAACAGGGGTAGGACAGATACGAACACCGGGGAGCTGTTTTTT. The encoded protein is CANRGRTDTNTGELFF.